These T cell receptor beta chains were read from a single sample in a study of vaccination and CD4 T cells after COVID-19. MiXCR, run by TCRdb on the PCR reads, gives a single entry per CDR3 protein. The repertoire holds some 14,000 distinct CDR3 sequences, roughly 71% seen once, with approximately 18% in the top ten. For these TCRs, the target antigens are not known. Sequenced material: CD4+ T cells from blood, cultured in vitro. The receptors shown here come from a human donor who had recovered from COVID-19. Both conserved end residues are trimmed from each CDR3.

CDR3,J,V
ASTWASNQPQH,TRBJ1-5,TRBV19
ASSLSSGFAQY,TRBJ2-5,TRBV28
ASSPGLAGGPVPEQY,TRBJ2-7,TRBV27
ASSPGQGPNSEAF,TRBJ1-1,TRBV7-9
ASSPGVKQY,TRBJ2-7,TRBV7-2
ASNPHRKETQY,TRBJ2-5,TRBV28
ASSIGTSTDTQY,TRBJ2-3,TRBV19
ASSQDRSVPYGYT,TRBJ1-2,TRBV4-3
ASSDRTQNTEAF,TRBJ1-1,TRBV7-2
ASSSERQAEGTEAF,TRBJ1-1,TRBV28
ASSTYTGIKETQY,TRBJ2-5,TRBV7-2
ATSDTLQAGDQPQH,TRBJ1-5,TRBV24-1
ASSISRQGRTEAF,TRBJ1-1,TRBV19
ASSPFGQGNQPQH,TRBJ1-5,TRBV27
SARGTTGVGALETQY,TRBJ2-5,TRBV20-1
SARGGLTGELF,TRBJ2-2,TRBV20-1
ASSLDSGSDTQY,TRBJ2-3,TRBV7-6
ASRTGSGGYT,TRBJ1-2,TRBV6-1
ASSRKGTSSYEQY,TRBJ2-7,TRBV19
SASGLAGVTYEQY,TRBJ2-7,TRBV20-1
ASSQAGRHEQY,TRBJ2-7,TRBV3-1
SGGQGGNTIY,TRBJ1-3,TRBV20-1
ASSPAPENQPQH,TRBJ1-5,TRBV6-1
ASSFAWIEAF,TRBJ1-1,TRBV7-2
ASPRDRDQPQH,TRBJ1-5,TRBV21-1
ASSLGFGQGLLSGYT,TRBJ1-2,TRBV7-2
ASSLLGFQETQY,TRBJ2-5,TRBV27
ASNPVFGPQH,TRBJ1-5,TRBV28
ATTPGRNYGYT,TRBJ1-2,TRBV24-1
SAKPPSTDTQY,TRBJ2-3,TRBV20-1
ASSFRGAGSDEAF,TRBJ1-1,TRBV28
ASSMDRFANTEAF,TRBJ1-1,TRBV19
ASSLVSSRNSYEQY,TRBJ2-7,TRBV7-2
ASSPRPGMDNSPLH,TRBJ1-6,TRBV18
ASSADRRAAGYT,TRBJ1-2,TRBV6-1
SVRVRNTEAF,TRBJ1-1,TRBV29-1
ASKRDRGSSYNEQF,TRBJ2-1,TRBV7-2
ASSGRGTPGKETQY,TRBJ2-5,TRBV11-2
SATLKVGDTQY,TRBJ2-3,TRBV20-1
ASSLTQGRTDTQY,TRBJ2-3,TRBV7-7
ASSLLGDGEETQY,TRBJ2-5,TRBV27
ASSIIGDQPQH,TRBJ1-5,TRBV19
ASSSRDGYT,TRBJ1-2,TRBV7-9
SARAGTVYGYT,TRBJ1-2,TRBV20-1
ASSPDRGQAF,TRBJ1-1,TRBV6-1
ASRGTGLAGITDTQY,TRBJ2-3,TRBV28
ASSYEVVGAYEQY,TRBJ2-7,TRBV6-2/TRBV6-3
SVPPAGLSTDTQY,TRBJ2-3,TRBV29-1
ASSVQGAQEQY,TRBJ2-7,TRBV2
ASSPRTEPGEQY,TRBJ2-7,TRBV21-1
ASSFTPSGRPYNEQF,TRBJ2-1,TRBV7-9
ATSSGGRETQY,TRBJ2-5,TRBV24-1
SARGKDTQY,TRBJ2-3,TRBV20-1
ASSQAAVGNSPLH,TRBJ1-6,TRBV7-9